Here is one T cell receptor (beta chain) with its context. This sample was included in a study of PD-L1 blockade in urothelial cancer. Study-level information: Atezolizumab 1,200 mg was given intravenously every 3 weeks, starting 2014. Prior chemotherapy regimens per patient numbered 0 to 3.

Indicated time point: pretreatment peripheral blood. Patients presented with locally advanced or metastatic urothelial carcinoma. Clones were sequenced by immunoSEQ multiplex PCR, and TCRdb holds only the in-frame ones, with some missing. The sample lists tens of thousands of clones; about 80% were seen once. This receptor was identified in a man in his sixties with urothelial cancer. This sample comprised PBMCs, obtained around atezolizumab (anti-PD-L1) treatment.

CDR3 sequence reads: CASSQEAGGSTDTQYF. As DNA, the CDR3 is TGTGCCAGCAGCCAAGAGGCGGGAGGTAGCACAGATACGCAGTATTTT. This chain connects TRBV4-2 to TRBJ2-3; 8 bases map to TRBD2. The germline V gene encodes CDR1 LGHNA and CDR2 YNFKEQ. The CDR3 is 16 residues long. With V trimmed by 0 bases and J by 0 bases, 2 bases remained unmatched.